This TCR beta chain was identified during a study of Tregs in tolerant kidney transplant recipients (dated by TCRdb to between 2018 and 2020). Turning to the overall study: The study applied TCRbeta sequencing to find donor-specific regulatory T cells before combined kidney and bone marrow transplantation and then followed those same cells after transplant. General findings and caveats noted by the study authors: The study was constrained by small patient numbers, and validation of the findings is required in larger populations and under other immunosuppression protocols. Biological reproducibility was not directly addressed, though technical replication error appeared minimal. PCR primers changed over time for some patients, so nucleotide-level comparison across those patients' samples was not possible. The most biologically relevant and donor-specific TCRbeta repertoire appeared to be identified by expanding Tregs with activated donor B cells. Donor-specific Treg expansion was found to exceed global Treg expansion in tolerant patients, suggesting antigen-driven rather than nonspecific expansion.

Its CDR3 holds 13 amino acids, cysteine through phenylalanine. Of all the DNA, just the CDR3 is kept, 39 bases in frame from base 1. The germline V gene yields LGHNA for CDR1 and YNFKEQ for CDR2. Note on this clone: Which antigen it targets is not known. The junction does not match germline at one end; this may be a read error.

For TCRbeta CDR3 sequencing, genomic DNA was extracted from sorted cells using the QIAGEN DNeasy Blood and Tissue Kit. High-throughput TCRbeta CDR3 sequencing was carried out commercially through immunoSEQ, with PCR amplification with bias correction and internal controls included. On the study's bioinformatics: Unique productive TCRbeta sequences were defined by CDR3 nucleotide sequence when primers matched and otherwise by CDR3 amino acid sequence together with Vbeta and Jbeta genes. To correct sorting error, sequences shared between sorted populations at a frequency ratio of 2:1 or less were removed; the rest were assigned to the higher population. Donor-reactive sequences were defined as at least 5-fold expanded in CFSE-low cells versus unstimulated cells, with frequency of at least 0.01% in CFSE-low cells. Jensen-Shannon divergence calculated on the top 100 TCRbeta sequences ranked by frequency was used to measure repertoire divergence. For samples with multiple sequencing runs, sorting error was corrected separately for each run before the runs were pooled. The source is immuneACCESS, and TCRdb retained only in-frame sequences with V and J called. Part of the clones is not carried over; for the studies checked, unresolved V genes explain less than half of this, and the remainder is unexplained. For V, J and clone size, that table is used; D and trimming come from the DNA. Recorded for this sample are around 50,000 clones; about nine tenths of them occurred a single time. Around 15% of the sample goes to the ten largest clones.

Transplants used related donors with nonmyeloablative bone marrow transplantation; mixed chimerism was transient in the human trials. Unstimulated Tregs (CD4+CD25+CD127-), CD4+ non-Tregs (CD4+CD25-), CD4 and CD8 cells were FACS-sorted from thawed PBMCs. Patients were several combined kidney and bone marrow transplant recipients from the ITN036ST trial, and only these trial subjects had samples available. Healthy control blood was processed by Ficoll density gradient to PBMCs and cryopreserved; patient PBMCs were collected before and after transplant. Sequencing used CD8+ T cells from blood (PBMCs), obtained 12 months after the transplant. The chain joins TRBV4-2 to TRBJ1-1, with no confident D gene call. This receptor was identified in a human patient who received a combined kidney and bone marrow transplant. In transplant recipients, some T cells may be of donor rather than host origin. In nucleotide form, the sequence is TGTGCCAGCAGCCAAGACGGGGTTCCTGAGGCTTTCTTT. This sequence encodes CASSQDGVPEAFF.